The entry below gives a single TCR beta chain sequence along with its context. The data belong to a study of blood T cell repertoires in COVID-19. Across the whole study: T cells, B-cell-depleted T cells, or PBMCs provided the cDNA or gDNA that served as material.

V was clipped by 7 bases and J by 4 bases, with 5 bases between them. This CDR3 is 11 amino acids long. From germline, CDR1 is SNHLY and CDR2 FYNNEI. The repertoire was sequenced with immunoSEQ multiplex PCR; TCRdb's copy has only in-frame clones and lacks some. In the table there are roughly 170,000 clones, 81% of which are singletons. Participants' own reports of clinical history determined their cohort assignment. Sequences were obtained from PBMCs or T cells enriched from blood (not recorded which). This sequence originates from a woman between 40 and 50 years old with acute COVID-19. This chain uses TRBV2 with TRBJ2-1; no clear D gene. The CDR3 coding sequence is TGTGCCAGCACCAGATACAATGAGCAGTTCTTC. Encoded protein: CASTRYNEQFF.